Following are 30 T cell receptor beta chains from one sample sequenced in a study of CXCR3-negative and CXCR3-positive naive CD8 T cells. Whole-study results and caveats: Relative to CXCR3-negative naive cells, CXCR3-positive naive cells had more hydrophobic TRB CDR3s.

Their antigens remain unidentified. The libraries of TRB cDNA were prepared using 5' RACE with UMI labels. TCRdb reanalyzed the 5' RACE reads and collapses them to one entry per CDR3 protein, without DNA. The repertoire shows 80,000 to 100,000 distinct CDR3 sequences; the top ten hold 0.8% to 0.85%. The sequenced sample was naive CXCR3+ CD8+ T cells from blood. Stated subset: CD45RO-CCR7+CD27+CD95- naive CD8+ T cells expressing CXCR3 (TNR3+). These receptors were taken from a human donor in good health. Some clones in this sample may be carry-over from other donors' samples.

The chain recombines TRBV6-5 with TRBJ1-1; checking the TCRdb D call of TRBD1 is not possible without DNA. CDR1 is MNHEY, CDR2 SVGAGI, per germline. The CDR3 length is 18 residues. CDR3 protein: CASSYSSPNRGKNTEAFF.

This chain links TRBV28 with TRBJ1-5. CDR3 length: 13 amino acids. Germline V gene sequence: CDR1 MDHEN, CDR2 SYDVKM. CDR3 residues: CASSTGLNQPQHF.

V usage is TRBV5-1 and J usage is TRBJ2-1; TCRdb lists TRBD2, though no DNA is available to test this call. Looked up from germline, CDR1 is SGHRS and CDR2 is YFSETQ. This CDR3 comprises 19 residues. The CDR3: CASSLLPSGGAGSYNEQFF. Using reference TRBV5-1 and TRBJ2-1 for the parts outside the CDR3, the full variable domain is KAGVTQTPRYLIKTRGQQVTLSCSPISGHRSVSWYQQTPGQGLQFLFEYFSETQRNKGNFPGRFSGRQFSNSRSEMNVSTLELGDSALYLCASSLLPSGGAGSYNEQFFGPGTRLTVL.

The genes are TRBV28 and TRBJ2-5; TCRdb outputs TRBD1, but without DNA this stays unchecked. CDR1 is MDHEN, CDR2 SYDVKM, per germline. This CDR3 comprises 14 residues. The CDR3 protein is CASSSVRGRETQYF.

The chain combines TRBV6-6 with TRBJ2-7; without DNA, the TCRdb call of TRBD2 cannot be checked. The CDR3 has 15 amino acids. Per germline, CDR1 MNHNY and CDR2 SVGAGI (reference sequence). CDR3 in amino acids: CASSWPDALGGEQYF.

V usage is TRBV5-1 and J usage is TRBJ2-2; TCRdb's D call of TRBD2 is untestable without DNA. The V gene's germline CDR1 is SGHRS and CDR2 YFSETQ. This CDR3 is built from 15 residues. The CDR3 sequence: CASMGLAPNGGELFF.

This rearrangement joins TRBV29-1 to TRBJ1-3. Per germline, CDR1 SQVTM and CDR2 ANQGSEA. CDR3 length equals 13 residues. This CDR3 reads CSVAAGNGNTIYF.

V gene TRBV28 combines with J gene TRBJ2-7; TCRdb lists TRBD1, though no DNA is available to test this call. This CDR3 is built from 13 residues. Germline values: CDR1 MDHEN, CDR2 SYDVKM. CDR3: CASSTGGSYEQYF.

The V gene is TRBV28, the J gene TRBJ2-2; TCRdb reports TRBD1, a call that lacks DNA to check it against. Germline V gene sequence: CDR1 MDHEN, CDR2 SYDVKM. There are 15 residues in the CDR3. The CDR3 sequence: CASRPQGQGTGELFF.

The chain employs TRBV28 and TRBJ1-2; TCRdb's D call of TRBD1 is untestable without DNA. The CDR3 loop spans 14 amino acids. Germline V gene lookup returns CDR1 MDHEN and CDR2 SYDVKM. The CDR3 spells CASVLGQGMRGYTF.

The J gene is TRBJ2-5, the V gene TRBV28; TCRdb reports TRBD1, a call that lacks DNA to check it against. The germline V gene encodes CDR1 MDHEN and CDR2 SYDVKM. The CDR3 runs 15 residues. This CDR3 is CASIGQGSLQETQYF.

The chain recombines TRBV7-2 with TRBJ2-7. Germline assignment: CDR1 SGHTA and CDR2 FQGNSA. The CDR3 is 15 amino acids. The chain's CDR3 is CASSLAGSTSYEQYF.

This chain joins TRBV5-1 and TRBJ1-1; TCRdb indicates TRBD1, and absent DNA this call remains unverified. CDR1 and CDR2 from the germline V gene are SGHRS and YFSETQ. There are 15 residues in the CDR3. The CDR3 here is CASSLGPGAATEAFF.

The V gene is TRBV28, the J gene TRBJ2-7; TCRdb designates TRBD1, a call that cannot be tested without DNA. Per the germline V gene, CDR1 is MDHEN and CDR2 is SYDVKM. The CDR3 has 15 residues. The CDR3 is CASMLARGFYDEQYF. The whole variable domain, filled in from reference TRBV28 and TRBJ2-7, reads DVKVTQSSRYLVKRTGEKVFLECVQDMDHENMFWYRQDPGLGLRLIYFSYDVKMKEKGDIPEGYSVSREKKERFSLILESASTNQTSMYLCASMLARGFYDEQYFGPGTRLTVT.

The gene calls are TRBV27 and TRBJ2-3; TCRdb selects TRBD2, and the lack of DNA leaves this call unchecked. Per the germline V gene, CDR1 is MNHEY and CDR2 is SMNVEV (reference sequence). The CDR3 has 16 residues. The CDR3 sequence is CASSSEAGDPTDTQYF.

This chain uses TRBV9 with TRBJ2-7; TCRdb gives TRBD1 as the D gene, but with no DNA this cannot be confirmed. The germline gives CDR1 SGDLS, CDR2 YYNGEE. The CDR3 totals 14 residues. The chain's CDR3 is CASSPRDRPYEQYF. Looking up the rest from reference TRBV9 and TRBJ2-7 gives the full variable domain: DSGVTQTPKHLITATGQRVTLRCSPRSGDLSVYWYQQSLDQGLQFLIQYYNGEERAKGNILERFSAQQFPDLHSELNLSSLELGDSALYFCASSPRDRPYEQYFGPGTRLTVT.

V gene TRBV7-3 combines with J gene TRBJ2-3. The CDR3 totals 13 residues. CDR1 and CDR2 from the germline V gene are SGHTA and FQGTGA. The CDR3 loop is CASSLTRRDTQYF.

V usage is TRBV20-1 and J usage is TRBJ1-1. Germline V lookup: CDR1 DFQATT, CDR2 SNEGSKA (reference sequence). The CDR3 length is 14 residues. CDR3 in amino acids: CSATTLEWDTEAFF.

The chain employs TRBV19 and TRBJ2-7; TCRdb picks TRBD2, but there is no DNA to check that call. CDR1 is LNHDA and CDR2 is SQIVND in the germline V gene (reference sequence). The CDR3 contains 14 residues. The CDR3 sequence: CASSPAGSTYEQYF.

The chain couples TRBV20-1 to TRBJ2-5. CDR3 length: 15 residues. Germline V CDR1 and CDR2: DFQATT, SNEGSKA (reference sequence). This chain's CDR3 is CSARDLEQVSRAQYF.

The J gene is TRBJ2-7, the V gene TRBV20-1. The V gene's germline CDR1 is DFQATT and CDR2 SNEGSKA (reference sequence). The length of the CDR3 is 14 residues. The CDR3 loop is CSARGTENTYEQYF.

V is TRBV15 and J is TRBJ2-7; there is no DNA to check the TCRdb D call of TRBD2. The CDR3 has 19 amino acids. The germline CDR1 and CDR2 sequences are LNHNV and YYDKDF (reference sequence). The CDR3 sequence is CATSRESPKVIAGDYEQYF.

J is TRBJ2-6 and V is TRBV6-5. Germline CDR1 reads MNHEY; CDR2 reads SVGAGI. The CDR3 is 18 amino acids. CDR3 amino acids: CASSYLGFSGSGANVLTF.

This CDR3 reads CASSLGPLYFF. The J gene is TRBJ2-1, the V gene TRBV5-5; TCRdb selects TRBD1, and the lack of DNA leaves this call unchecked. This CDR3 is built from 11 residues. The germline V gene has CDR1 SGHKS and CDR2 YYEKEE (reference sequence).

This chain uses TRBV6-5 with TRBJ2-3; the TRBD1 assignment by TCRdb is unverifiable without DNA. This CDR3 comprises 14 residues. The germline V gene encodes CDR1 MNHEY and CDR2 SVGAGI. The CDR3: CASKPRPRTDTQYF.

This sequence joins TRBV20-1 and TRBJ1-1; TCRdb's D call of TRBD1 is untestable without DNA. CDR1 DFQATT and CDR2 SNEGSKA come from the germline V gene (reference sequence). The CDR3 runs to 13 residues. CDR3 protein: CSARMTGDTEAFF.

This rearrangement joins TRBV7-2 to TRBJ2-5; TCRdb outputs TRBD2, but without DNA this stays unchecked. The CDR3 consists of 15 residues. Germline V gives CDR1 SGHTA, CDR2 FQGNSA. CDR3 protein: CASSSGAGEVETQYF.

The chain joins TRBV6-6 to TRBJ2-1. The CDR3 extends over 12 amino acids. Germline V gives CDR1 MNHNY, CDR2 SVGAGI (reference sequence). Here the CDR3 reads CASSYIFGEQFF.

The CDR3 is CASSRAAGRVQYF. The V and J genes are TRBV28 and TRBJ2-3; TCRdb outputs TRBD2, but without DNA this stays unchecked. Per germline, CDR1 MDHEN and CDR2 SYDVKM. The CDR3 is 13 amino acids.

This chain connects TRBV6-5 to TRBJ2-3; TCRdb picks TRBD2, but there is no DNA to check that call. Germline CDR1 MNHEY, CDR2 SVGAGI. This CDR3 region has 13 residues. The CDR3 here is CATPQRNVVRQYF.